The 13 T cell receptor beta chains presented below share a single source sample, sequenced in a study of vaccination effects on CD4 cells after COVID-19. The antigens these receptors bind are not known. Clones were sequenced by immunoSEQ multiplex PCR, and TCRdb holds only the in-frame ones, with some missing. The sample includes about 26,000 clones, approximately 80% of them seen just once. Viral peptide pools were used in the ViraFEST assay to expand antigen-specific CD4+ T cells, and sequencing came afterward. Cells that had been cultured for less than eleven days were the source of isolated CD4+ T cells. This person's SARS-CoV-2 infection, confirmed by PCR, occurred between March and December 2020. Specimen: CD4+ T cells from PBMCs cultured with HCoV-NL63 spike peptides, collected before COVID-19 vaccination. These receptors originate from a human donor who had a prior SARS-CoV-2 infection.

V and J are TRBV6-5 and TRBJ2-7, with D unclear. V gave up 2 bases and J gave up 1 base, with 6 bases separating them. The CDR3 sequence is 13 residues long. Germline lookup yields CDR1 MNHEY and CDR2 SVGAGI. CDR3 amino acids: CASSYIDSYEQYF. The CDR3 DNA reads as TGTGCCAGCAGTTACATCGATTCCTACGAGCAGTACTTC.

The CDR3 coding sequence is TGTGCCAGCAGCCAAGCCAGAAGCACAGATACGCAGTATTTT. It specifies CASSQARSTDTQYF. This sequence joins TRBV4-2 and TRBJ2-3; D unresolved. The CDR3 consists of 14 residues. Between the trimmed V and J ends, which lost 1 base and 0 bases, there was a span of 5 bases. CDR1 is LGHNA, CDR2 YNFKEQ, per germline.

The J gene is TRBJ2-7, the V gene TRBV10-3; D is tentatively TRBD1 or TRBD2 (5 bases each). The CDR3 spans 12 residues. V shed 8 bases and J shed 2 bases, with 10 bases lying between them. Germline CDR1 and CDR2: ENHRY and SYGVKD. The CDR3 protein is CAIGGEPYEQYF. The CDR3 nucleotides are TGTGCCATCGGGGGAGAGCCCTACGAGCAGTACTTC.

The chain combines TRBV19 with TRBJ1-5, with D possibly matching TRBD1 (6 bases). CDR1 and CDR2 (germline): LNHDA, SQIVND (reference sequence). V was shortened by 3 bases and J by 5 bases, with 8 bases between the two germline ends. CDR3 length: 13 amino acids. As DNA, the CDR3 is TGTGCCAGTAGTATCAGGGGTGATCAGCCCCAGCATTTT. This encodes CASSIRGDQPQHF.

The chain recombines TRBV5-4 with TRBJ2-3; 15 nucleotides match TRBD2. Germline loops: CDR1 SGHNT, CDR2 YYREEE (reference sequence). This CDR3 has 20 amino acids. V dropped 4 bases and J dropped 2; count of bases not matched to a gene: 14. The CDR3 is CASSEEPDGTSGGNTDTQYF. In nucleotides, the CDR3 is TGTGCCAGCAGCGAAGAGCCGGACGGGACTAGCGGGGGGAACACAGATACGCAGTATTTT.

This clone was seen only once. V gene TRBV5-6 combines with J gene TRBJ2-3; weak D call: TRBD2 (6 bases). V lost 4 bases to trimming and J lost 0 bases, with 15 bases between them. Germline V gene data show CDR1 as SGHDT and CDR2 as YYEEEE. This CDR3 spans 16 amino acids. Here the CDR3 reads CASSPWVAASTDTQYF. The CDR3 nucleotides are TGTGCCAGCAGCCCTTGGGTAGCGGCAAGCACAGATACGCAGTATTTT.

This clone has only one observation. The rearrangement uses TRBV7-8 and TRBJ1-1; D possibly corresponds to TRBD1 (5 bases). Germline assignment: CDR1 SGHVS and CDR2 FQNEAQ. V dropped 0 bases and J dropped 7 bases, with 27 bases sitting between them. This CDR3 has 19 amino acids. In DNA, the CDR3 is TGTGCCAGCAGCTTAGCGCTAAGTTTGACAGCGCCGTCGTTAGGTGAAGCTTTCTTT. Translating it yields CASSLALSLTAPSLGEAFF.

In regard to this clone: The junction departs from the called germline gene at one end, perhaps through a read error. The DNA of the CDR3 is TGTGCCAGCAGTGAGGGGACTAATTTT. Protein product: CASSEGTNF. The chain joins TRBV6-4 to TRBJ1-4; D perhaps matches TRBD1 (5 bases). Germline loops: CDR1 MRHNA, CDR2 SNTAGT. CDR3 length: 9 residues.

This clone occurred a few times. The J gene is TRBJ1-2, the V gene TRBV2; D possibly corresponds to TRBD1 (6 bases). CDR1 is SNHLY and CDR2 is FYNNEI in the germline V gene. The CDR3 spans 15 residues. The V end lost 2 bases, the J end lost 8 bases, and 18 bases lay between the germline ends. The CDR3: CASSESRGEVEGYTF. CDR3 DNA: TGTGCCAGCAGTGAATCCAGGGGTGAAGTGGAAGGCTACACCTTC.

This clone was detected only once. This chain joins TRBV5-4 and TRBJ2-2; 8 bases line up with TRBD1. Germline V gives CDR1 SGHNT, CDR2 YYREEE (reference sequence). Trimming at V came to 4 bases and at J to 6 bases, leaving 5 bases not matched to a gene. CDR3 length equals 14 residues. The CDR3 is CASSPDREAGELFF. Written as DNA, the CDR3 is TGTGCCAGCAGCCCGGACAGGGAGGCCGGGGAGCTGTTTTTT.

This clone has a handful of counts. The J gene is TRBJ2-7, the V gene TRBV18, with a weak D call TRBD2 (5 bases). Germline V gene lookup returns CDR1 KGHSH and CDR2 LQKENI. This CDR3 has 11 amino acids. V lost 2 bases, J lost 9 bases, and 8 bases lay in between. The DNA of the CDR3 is TGTGCCAGCTCACCAGGAGGTGGGCAGTACTTC. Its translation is CASSPGGGQYF. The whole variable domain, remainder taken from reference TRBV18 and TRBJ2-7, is NAGVMQNPRHLVRRRGQEARLRCSPMKGHSHVYWYRQLPEEGLKFMVYLQKENIIDESGMPKERFSAEFPKEGPSILRIQQVVRGDSAAYFCASSPGGGQYFGPGTRLTVT.

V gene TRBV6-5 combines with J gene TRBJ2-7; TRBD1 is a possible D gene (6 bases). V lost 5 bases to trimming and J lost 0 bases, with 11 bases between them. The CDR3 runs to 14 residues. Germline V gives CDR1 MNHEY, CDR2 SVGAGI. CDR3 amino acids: CASSPQGPSYEQYF. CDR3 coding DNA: TGTGCCAGCAGTCCACAGGGACCCTCCTACGAGCAGTACTTC.

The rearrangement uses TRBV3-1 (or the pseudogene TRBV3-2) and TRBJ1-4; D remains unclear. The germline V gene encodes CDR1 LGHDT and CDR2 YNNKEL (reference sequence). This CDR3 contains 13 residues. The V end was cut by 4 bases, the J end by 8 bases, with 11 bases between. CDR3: CASSLKGLEKLFF. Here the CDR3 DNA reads TGTGCCAGCAGCCTGAAGGGTTTGGAAAAACTGTTTTTT.